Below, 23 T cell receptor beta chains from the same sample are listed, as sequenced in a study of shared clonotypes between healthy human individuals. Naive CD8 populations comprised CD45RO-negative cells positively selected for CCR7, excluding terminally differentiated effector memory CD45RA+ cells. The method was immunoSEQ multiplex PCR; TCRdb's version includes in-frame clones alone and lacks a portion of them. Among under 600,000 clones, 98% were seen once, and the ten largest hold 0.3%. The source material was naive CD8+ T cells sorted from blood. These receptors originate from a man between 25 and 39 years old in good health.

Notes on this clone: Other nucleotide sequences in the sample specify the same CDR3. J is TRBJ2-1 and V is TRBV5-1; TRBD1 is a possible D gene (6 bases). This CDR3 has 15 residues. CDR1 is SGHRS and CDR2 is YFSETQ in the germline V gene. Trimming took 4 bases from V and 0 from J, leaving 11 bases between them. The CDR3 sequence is CASSLGTSSYNEQFF. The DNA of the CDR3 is TGCGCCAGCAGCCTCGGGACAAGCTCCTACAATGAGCAGTTCTTC.

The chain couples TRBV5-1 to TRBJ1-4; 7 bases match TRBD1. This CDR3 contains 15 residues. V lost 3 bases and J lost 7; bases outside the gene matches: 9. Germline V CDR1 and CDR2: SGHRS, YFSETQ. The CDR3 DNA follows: TGCGCCAGCAGCTGGGGAGGGGGCACAATTGAAAAACTGTTTTTT. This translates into CASSWGGGTIEKLFF.

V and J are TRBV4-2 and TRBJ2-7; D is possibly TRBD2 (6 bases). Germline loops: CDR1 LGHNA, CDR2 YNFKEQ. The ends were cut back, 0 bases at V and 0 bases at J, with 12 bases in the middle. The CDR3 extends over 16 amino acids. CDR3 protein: CASSQEEGAASYEQYF. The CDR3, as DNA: TGTGCCAGCAGCCAAGAGGAGGGAGCCGCCTCCTACGAGCAGTACTTC.

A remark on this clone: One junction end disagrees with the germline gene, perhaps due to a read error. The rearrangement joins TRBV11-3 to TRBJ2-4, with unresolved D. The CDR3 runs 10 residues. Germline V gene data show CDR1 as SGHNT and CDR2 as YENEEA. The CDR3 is CASSCGPPNF. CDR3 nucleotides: TGTGCCAGCAGCTGCGGCCCACCGAACTTC. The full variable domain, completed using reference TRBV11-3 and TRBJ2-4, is EAGVVQSPRYKIIEKKQPVAFWCNPISGHNTLYWYLQNLGQGPELLIRYENEEAVDDSQLPKDRFSAERLKGVDSTLKIQPAELGDSAVYLCASSCGPPNFGAGTRLSVL.

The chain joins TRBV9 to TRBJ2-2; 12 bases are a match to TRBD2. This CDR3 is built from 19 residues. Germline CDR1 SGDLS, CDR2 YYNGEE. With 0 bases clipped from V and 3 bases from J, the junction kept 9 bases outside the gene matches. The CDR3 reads CASSVGGLAGGPYTGELFF. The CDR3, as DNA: TGTGCCAGCAGCGTAGGTGGCCTAGCGGGAGGGCCCTACACCGGGGAGCTGTTTTTT.

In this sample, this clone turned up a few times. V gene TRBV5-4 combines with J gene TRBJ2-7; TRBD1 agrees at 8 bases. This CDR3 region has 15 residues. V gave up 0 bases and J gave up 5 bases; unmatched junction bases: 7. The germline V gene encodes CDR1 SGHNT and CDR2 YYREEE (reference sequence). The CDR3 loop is CASSLVGQGINEQYF. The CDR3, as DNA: TGTGCCAGCAGCTTGGTTGGACAGGGTATCAACGAGCAGTACTTC.

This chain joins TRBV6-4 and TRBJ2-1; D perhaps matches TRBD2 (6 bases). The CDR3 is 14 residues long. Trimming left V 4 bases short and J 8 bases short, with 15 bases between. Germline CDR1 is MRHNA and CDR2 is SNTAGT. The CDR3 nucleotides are TGTGCCAGCAGTGTATACGGGAGTCTCGATGAGCAGTTCTTC. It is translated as CASSVYGSLDEQFF.

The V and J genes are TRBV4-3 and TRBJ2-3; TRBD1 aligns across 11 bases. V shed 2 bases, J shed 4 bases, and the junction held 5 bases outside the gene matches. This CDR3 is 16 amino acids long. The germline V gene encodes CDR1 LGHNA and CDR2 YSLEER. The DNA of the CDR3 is TGCGCCAGCAGCCAAACGCCGGGACAGGGGGCAGATACGCAGTATTTT. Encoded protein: CASSQTPGQGADTQYF.

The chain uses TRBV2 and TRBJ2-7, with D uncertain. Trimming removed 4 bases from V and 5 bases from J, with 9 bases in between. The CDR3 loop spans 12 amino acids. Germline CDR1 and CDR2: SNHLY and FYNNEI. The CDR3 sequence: CASSAWGNEQYF. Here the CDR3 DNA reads TGTGCCAGCAGTGCGTGGGGTAACGAGCAGTACTTC.

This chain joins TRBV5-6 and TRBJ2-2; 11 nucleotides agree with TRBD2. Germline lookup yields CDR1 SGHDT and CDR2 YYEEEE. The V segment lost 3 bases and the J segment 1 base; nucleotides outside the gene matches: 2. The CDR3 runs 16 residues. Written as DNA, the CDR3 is TGTGCCAGCAGCTGGGGGACTAGCGGGAACACCGGGGAGCTGTTTTTT. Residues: CASSWGTSGNTGELFF.

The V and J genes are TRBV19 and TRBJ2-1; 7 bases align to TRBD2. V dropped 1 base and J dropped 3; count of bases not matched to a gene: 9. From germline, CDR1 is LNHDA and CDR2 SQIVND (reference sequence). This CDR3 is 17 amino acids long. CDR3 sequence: CASSIGRTSSNYNEQFF. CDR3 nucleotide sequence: TGTGCCAGTAGTATAGGACGGACTAGTAGTAACTACAATGAGCAGTTCTTC.

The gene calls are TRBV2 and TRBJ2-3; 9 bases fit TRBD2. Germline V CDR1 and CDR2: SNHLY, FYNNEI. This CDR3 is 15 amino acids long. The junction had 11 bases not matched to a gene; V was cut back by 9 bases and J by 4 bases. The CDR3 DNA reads TGTGCCAGACCTGCTCTGCGGGAGGGGCCAGATACGCAGTATTTT. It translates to CARPALREGPDTQYF.

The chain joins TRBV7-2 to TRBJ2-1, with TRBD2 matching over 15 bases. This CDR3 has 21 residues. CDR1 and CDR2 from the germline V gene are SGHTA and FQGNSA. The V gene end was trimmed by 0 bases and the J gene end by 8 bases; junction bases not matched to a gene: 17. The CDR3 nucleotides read TGTGCCAGCAGCTTAGCCATCCTTTGGACTAGCGGGAGGGCCGTCGGGGATGAGCAGTTCTTC. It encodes CASSLAILWTSGRAVGDEQFF. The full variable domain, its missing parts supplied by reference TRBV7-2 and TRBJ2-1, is GAGVSQSPSNKVTEKGKDVELRCDPISGHTALYWYRQSLGQGLEFLIYFQGNSAPDKSGLPSDRFSAERTGGSVSTLTIQRTQQEDSAVYLCASSLAILWTSGRAVGDEQFFGPGTRLTVL.

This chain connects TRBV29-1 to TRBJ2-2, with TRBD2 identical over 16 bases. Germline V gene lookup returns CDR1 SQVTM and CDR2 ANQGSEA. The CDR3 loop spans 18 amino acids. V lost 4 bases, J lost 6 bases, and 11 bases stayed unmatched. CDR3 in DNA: TGCAGCGTTGGGGGACTAGCGGGAGGGCCGGGCTTTGCCGGGGAGCTGTTTTTT. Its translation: CSVGGLAGGPGFAGELFF.

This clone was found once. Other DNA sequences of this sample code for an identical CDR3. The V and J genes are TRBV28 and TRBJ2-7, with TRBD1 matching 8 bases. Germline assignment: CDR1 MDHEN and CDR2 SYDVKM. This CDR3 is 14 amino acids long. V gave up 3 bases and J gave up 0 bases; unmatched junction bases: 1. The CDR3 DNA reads TGTGCCAGCAGTTTCGGGACAGGCTCCTACGAGCAGTACTTC. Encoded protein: CASSFGTGSYEQYF.

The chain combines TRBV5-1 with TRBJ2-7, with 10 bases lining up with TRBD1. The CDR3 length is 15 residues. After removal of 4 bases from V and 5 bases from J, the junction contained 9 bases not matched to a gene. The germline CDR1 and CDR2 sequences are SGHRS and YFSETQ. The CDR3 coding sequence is TGCGCCAGCAGCCCCTGGGACAGGGGAGGAAACGAGCAGTACTTC. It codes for CASSPWDRGGNEQYF.

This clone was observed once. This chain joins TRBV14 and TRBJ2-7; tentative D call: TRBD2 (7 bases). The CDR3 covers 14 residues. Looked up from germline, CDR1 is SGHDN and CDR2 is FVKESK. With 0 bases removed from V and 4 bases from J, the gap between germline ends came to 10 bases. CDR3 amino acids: CASSQEGGVYEQYF. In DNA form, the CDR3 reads TGTGCCAGCAGCCAAGAAGGGGGGGTGTACGAGCAGTACTTC.

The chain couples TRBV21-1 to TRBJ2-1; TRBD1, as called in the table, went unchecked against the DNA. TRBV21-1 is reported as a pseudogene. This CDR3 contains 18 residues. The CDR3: CASTKPTGTGGRDNEQFF. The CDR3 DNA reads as TGTGCCAGCACCAAACCTACCGGGACAGGGGGGAGAGACAATGAGCAGTTCTTC.

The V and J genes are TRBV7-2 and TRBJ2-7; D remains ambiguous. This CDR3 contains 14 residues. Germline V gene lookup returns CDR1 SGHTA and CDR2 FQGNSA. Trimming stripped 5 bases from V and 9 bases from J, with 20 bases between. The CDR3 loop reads CASSLPGSGLGQYF. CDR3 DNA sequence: TGTGCCAGCAGCCTACCTGGCTCTGGGCTAGGGCAGTACTTC.

CDR3 coding DNA: TGTGCCAGCGGGGTAGCTTGGACAGGGCAAGAAGCTTTCTTT. Translation: CASGVAWTGQEAFF. V usage is TRBV14 and J usage is TRBJ1-1; 8 positions agree with TRBD1. The junction had 13 bases not matched to a gene; V was cut back by 8 bases and J by 8 bases. Germline V gene lookup returns CDR1 SGHDN and CDR2 FVKESK. The CDR3 covers 14 residues.

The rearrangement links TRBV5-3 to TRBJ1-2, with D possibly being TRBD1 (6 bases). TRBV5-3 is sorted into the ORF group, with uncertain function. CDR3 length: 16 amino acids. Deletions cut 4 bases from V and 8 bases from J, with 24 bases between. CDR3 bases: TGTGCCAGAAGCCGGGGCTCTAACAGGGATTTAAGAGGCTACACCTTC. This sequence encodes CARSRGSNRDLRGYTF.

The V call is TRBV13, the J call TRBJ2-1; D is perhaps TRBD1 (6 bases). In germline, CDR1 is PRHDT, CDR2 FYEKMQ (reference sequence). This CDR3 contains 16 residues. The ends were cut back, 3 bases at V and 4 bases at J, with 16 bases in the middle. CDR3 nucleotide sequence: TGTGCCAGCAGCTTTGGGGAGACAGGTGATTACAATGAGCAGTTCTTC. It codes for CASSFGETGDYNEQFF.

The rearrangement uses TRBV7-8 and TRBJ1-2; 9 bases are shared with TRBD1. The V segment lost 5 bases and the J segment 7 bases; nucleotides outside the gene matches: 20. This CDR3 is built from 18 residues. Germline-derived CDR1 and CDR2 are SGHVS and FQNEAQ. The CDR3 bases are TGTGCCAGCAGCCAGAGGGGGGGACAGGGATTCTTCGATGGTGGCTACACCTTC. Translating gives CASSQRGGQGFFDGGYTF.